This is a list of T cell receptor beta chains from one sample in a study of blood T cells in healthy people across ages. In TCRdb, the 5' RACE reads were re-called with MiXCR into one record per CDR3 protein. The top ten hold under 25% of the sample, which has approximately 2,000,000 distinct CDR3 sequences, approximately 39% seen once. The sequenced material came from blood. The receptor set was obtained from a human donor in good health. Both conserved end residues are part of each CDR3. A D gene is named only where the DNA matches it firmly. Rows may omit the clone size; those that give it use once, few, many or a size class.

d_call: TRBD1; clone_size: -; v_call: TRBV27; j_call: TRBJ2-7; cdr3_nt: TGTGCCAGCAGTCTGGGACAGACGGAAAACGAGCAGTACTTC; cdr3_aa: CASSLGQTENEQYF
d_call: -; clone_size: -; v_call: TRBV27; j_call: TRBJ2-3; cdr3_nt: TGTGCCAGCAGACGGTCGGCGGGGACCGAAACACCAGATACGCAGTATTTT; cdr3_aa: CASRRSAGTETPDTQYF
d_call: -; clone_size: few; v_call: TRBV14; j_call: TRBJ1-6; cdr3_nt: TGTGCCAGCAGCGATAACTACGCGCCCCTCCACTTT; cdr3_aa: CASSDNYAPLHF
d_call: -; clone_size: few; v_call: TRBV9; j_call: TRBJ1-6; cdr3_nt: TGTGCCAGCAGCGTAGCGGGATCCGATAATTCACCCCTCCACTTT; cdr3_aa: CASSVAGSDNSPLHF
d_call: TRBD2; clone_size: -; v_call: TRBV20-1; j_call: TRBJ2-3; cdr3_nt: TGCAGTGCTAGTACGGGGGGGACAGATACGCAGTATTTT; cdr3_aa: CSASTGGTDTQYF
d_call: -; clone_size: -; v_call: TRBV7-2; j_call: TRBJ2-1; cdr3_nt: TGTGCCAGCAGCTTAATGATCTCCTCCTACAATGAGCAGTTCTTC; cdr3_aa: CASSLMISSYNEQFF
d_call: TRBD2; clone_size: -; v_call: TRBV7-2; j_call: TRBJ2-1; cdr3_nt: TGTGCCAGCAACTTAGGCCTCACTAGCGGGGTATACAATGAGCAGTTCTTC; cdr3_aa: CASNLGLTSGVYNEQFF
d_call: -; clone_size: -; v_call: TRBV27; j_call: TRBJ1-4; cdr3_nt: TGTGCCAGCAGTTTAACGGGCAGGCCGCATTTTAGTGAAAAACTGTTTTTT; cdr3_aa: CASSLTGRPHFSEKLFF
d_call: -; clone_size: -; v_call: TRBV20-1; j_call: TRBJ1-2; cdr3_nt: TGCAGTGCTAGAGTGGGTCCCTATGGCTACACCTTC; cdr3_aa: CSARVGPYGYTF
d_call: -; clone_size: few; v_call: TRBV5-1; j_call: TRBJ2-3; cdr3_nt: TGCGCCAGCGACTTGAGGGGGACTTTCACAGATACGCAGTATTTT; cdr3_aa: CASDLRGTFTDTQYF
d_call: -; clone_size: -; v_call: TRBV20-1; j_call: TRBJ2-3; cdr3_nt: TGCAGTGCTAGGGATCCGACTGGCCCCACAGATACGCAGTATTTT; cdr3_aa: CSARDPTGPTDTQYF
d_call: -; clone_size: many; v_call: TRBV10-3; j_call: TRBJ1-2; cdr3_nt: TGTGCCATCAGTGAAGAGGCGAACTATGGCTACACCTTC; cdr3_aa: CAISEEANYGYTF
d_call: TRBD1; clone_size: -; v_call: TRBV5-1; j_call: TRBJ2-1; cdr3_nt: TGCGCCAGCAGCTCCTGGACAGGGGGGGCCTCCTACAATGAGCAGTTCTTC; cdr3_aa: CASSSWTGGASYNEQFF
d_call: -; clone_size: few; v_call: TRBV7-9; j_call: TRBJ2-5; cdr3_nt: TGTGCCAGCAGGGCGGGACAGAACCAAGAGACCCAGTACTTC; cdr3_aa: CASRAGQNQETQYF
d_call: -; clone_size: -; v_call: TRBV20-1; j_call: TRBJ2-7; cdr3_nt: TGCAGTGCTAGAGTTGCGGTTGAGGGTTCTAGATACGAGCAGTACTTC; cdr3_aa: CSARVAVEGSRYEQYF
d_call: -; clone_size: few; v_call: TRBV6-2/TRBV6-3; j_call: TRBJ1-1; cdr3_nt: TGTGCCAGCATCCCAGGGATCCTGAACACTGAAGCTTTCTTT; cdr3_aa: CASIPGILNTEAFF
d_call: -; clone_size: -; v_call: TRBV3-1; j_call: TRBJ2-5; cdr3_nt: TGTGCCAGCAGCCAACCTCAGGAGATCGAGGAGACCCAGTACTTC; cdr3_aa: CASSQPQEIEETQYF
d_call: TRBD1; clone_size: -; v_call: TRBV12-3/TRBV12-4; j_call: TRBJ1-2; cdr3_nt: TGTGCCAGCAGTTTAGACTTCTCGGGACAGTATGGCTACACCTTC; cdr3_aa: CASSLDFSGQYGYTF
d_call: TRBD1; clone_size: once; v_call: TRBV20-1; j_call: TRBJ2-7; cdr3_nt: TGCAGTGCTAACGACAGGGTTGCCGAGCAGTACTTC; cdr3_aa: CSANDRVAEQYF
d_call: -; clone_size: few; v_call: TRBV9; j_call: TRBJ2-7; cdr3_nt: TGTGCCAGCAGTCCGGGACGGAGTATTACCGGATTCTACGAGCAGTACTTC; cdr3_aa: CASSPGRSITGFYEQYF
d_call: -; clone_size: few; v_call: TRBV5-6; j_call: TRBJ1-5; cdr3_nt: TGTGCCAGCAGCTTGGAGGCTTATAGCAATCAGCCCCAGCATTTT; cdr3_aa: CASSLEAYSNQPQHF
d_call: TRBD1; clone_size: many; v_call: TRBV4-1; j_call: TRBJ2-1; cdr3_nt: TGCGCCAGCAGCCAACTAGGGACAGTCTCGCAGTTCTTC; cdr3_aa: CASSQLGTVSQFF
d_call: -; clone_size: -; v_call: TRBV20-1; j_call: TRBJ2-1; cdr3_nt: TGCAGTGCTAGAGATCAAATTAGCTACTACGAGCAGTTCTTC; cdr3_aa: CSARDQISYYEQFF
d_call: -; clone_size: -; v_call: TRBV12-3/TRBV12-4; j_call: TRBJ2-7; cdr3_nt: TGTGCCAGCAGTCAGGGTCCAGCAACTCAGTACTTC; cdr3_aa: CASSQGPATQYF
d_call: -; clone_size: -; v_call: TRBV7-8; j_call: TRBJ1-2; cdr3_nt: TGTGCCAGCAGCTTAGCGCGGGAAACCCAGGACTATGGCTACACCTTC; cdr3_aa: CASSLARETQDYGYTF
d_call: -; clone_size: few; v_call: TRBV20-1; j_call: TRBJ2-3; cdr3_nt: TGCAGTGCTGTTCCTCCGGGAGCAGATACGCAGTATTTT; cdr3_aa: CSAVPPGADTQYF
d_call: TRBD1; clone_size: -; v_call: TRBV7-9; j_call: TRBJ1-2; cdr3_nt: TGTGCCAGCAGCCTAGGGACAGGGGTTCCCTGGCGGGGCTACACCTTC; cdr3_aa: CASSLGTGVPWRGYTF
d_call: TRBD2; clone_size: -; v_call: TRBV20-1; j_call: TRBJ2-7; cdr3_nt: TGCAGTGCTAGGCTGGGAGGGTCCCTCAACTCCTACGAGCAGTACTTC; cdr3_aa: CSARLGGSLNSYEQYF
d_call: -; clone_size: -; v_call: TRBV7-9; j_call: TRBJ1-4; cdr3_nt: TGTGCCAGCAGCCGCGAGGGGGGAGTCTATGAAAAACTGTTTTTT; cdr3_aa: CASSREGGVYEKLFF
d_call: -; clone_size: -; v_call: TRBV7-3; j_call: TRBJ2-5; cdr3_nt: TGTGCCAGCAGCGCGGACAACCAAGAGACCCAGTACTTC; cdr3_aa: CASSADNQETQYF
d_call: -; clone_size: few; v_call: TRBV7-3; j_call: TRBJ2-3; cdr3_nt: TGTGCCAGCAGCTTAGCAGGGATTAGGGCAGATACGCAGTATTTT; cdr3_aa: CASSLAGIRADTQYF
d_call: -; clone_size: -; v_call: TRBV20-1; j_call: TRBJ1-5; cdr3_nt: TGCAGTGCTTCTCCGGGGGGGGTGGGTCAGCCCCAGCATTTT; cdr3_aa: CSASPGGVGQPQHF
d_call: -; clone_size: few; v_call: TRBV10-3; j_call: TRBJ2-7; cdr3_nt: TGTGCCATCAGCGACCTCAAAACCCCTTACGAGCAGTACTTC; cdr3_aa: CAISDLKTPYEQYF
d_call: -; clone_size: many; v_call: TRBV3-1; j_call: TRBJ2-1; cdr3_nt: TGTGCCAGCAGCCAGAGCAGCTCCTACAATGAGCAGTTCTTC; cdr3_aa: CASSQSSSYNEQFF
d_call: -; clone_size: few; v_call: TRBV6-5; j_call: TRBJ2-4; cdr3_nt: TGTGCCAGCAGTTACCCTGAGGGGGACATCATGTACTTC; cdr3_aa: CASSYPEGDIMYF
d_call: -; clone_size: -; v_call: TRBV15; j_call: TRBJ2-1; cdr3_nt: TGTGCCACCAGCAGAGGTGGTACAGAAGACAATGAGCAGTTCTTC; cdr3_aa: CATSRGGTEDNEQFF
d_call: -; clone_size: -; v_call: TRBV12-5; j_call: TRBJ2-5; cdr3_nt: TGTGCTAGTGGTTTGGCACAGGCGGCCCAGTACTTC; cdr3_aa: CASGLAQAAQYF